What follows are 8 T cell receptor beta chains derived from one specimen sequenced in a study of Ad26.COV2.S vaccination and SARS-CoV-2 variants. The table came from immunoSEQ multiplex PCR; TCRdb's copy has only in-frame clones and leaves some out. The sample lists about 350,000 clones; roughly nine tenths were seen once. Indicated treatment: some 20 received Ad26.COV2.S at low or high dose, single or two shots; several received placebo; per-sample allocation not given. Day 63 after the first vaccine or placebo injection was the time point for sampling. The material was peripheral blood, obtained in a trial of Ad26.COV2.S vaccine versus placebo. The receptors come from a person aged 18-60 years who received the Ad26.COV2.S COVID-19 vaccine or a placebo.

The chain is built from TRBV6-4 and TRBJ2-1, with D hard to call. V was cut by 2 bases and J by 3 bases, with 11 bases left in between. CDR1 and CDR2 from the germline V gene are MRHNA and SNTAGT. This CDR3 is built from 15 residues. This CDR3 reads CASSDPTGRYNEQFF. The CDR3 bases are TGTGCCAGCAGTGACCCTACTGGACGCTACAATGAGCAGTTCTTC.

The chain couples TRBV6-4 to TRBJ2-3, with D maybe TRBD2 (5 bases). This CDR3 comprises 16 residues. The germline CDR1 and CDR2 sequences are MRHNA and SNTAGT. Trimming left V 0 bases short and J 3 bases short, with 13 bases between. This chain's CDR3 is CASSDSIGGRTDTQYF. CDR3 coding DNA: TGTGCCAGCAGTGACTCGATTGGAGGCCGAACAGATACGCAGTATTTT.

This clone has a single count. The J gene is TRBJ1-5, the V gene TRBV6-5, with D uncertain. The germline CDR1 and CDR2 sequences are MNHEY and SVGAGI. The CDR3 sequence is 13 residues long. Trimming shortened V by 6 bases and J by 5 bases, and 11 bases separated the two germline ends. The CDR3 coding sequence is TGTGCCAGCAGCCGATCCCAGGATCAGCCCCAGCATTTT. Translated: CASSRSQDQPQHF.

V is TRBV6-6 and J is TRBJ1-1; unclear D gene. The V and J ends lost 4 bases and 0 bases respectively, with 9 bases between them. CDR1 is MNHNY and CDR2 is SVGAGI in the germline V gene (reference sequence). The CDR3 is made up of 14 amino acids. CDR3 nucleotide sequence: TGTGCCAGCAGTTGGGAGTCTTTGAACACTGAAGCTTTCTTT. It encodes CASSWESLNTEAFF.

The genes are TRBV7-2 and TRBJ2-5; 11 nucleotides agree with TRBD2. Germline-derived CDR1 and CDR2 are SGHTA and FQGNSA. Trimming cost V 4 bases and J 4 bases; bases outside gene matches: 8. The CDR3 covers 16 residues. CDR3 nucleotides: TGTGCCAGCAGCTCGGGTATAGCGGGGGGGCGAGAGACCCAGTACTTC. It encodes CASSSGIAGGRETQYF. Full variable domain (missing parts from reference TRBV7-2 and TRBJ2-5): GAGVSQSPSNKVTEKGKDVELRCDPISGHTALYWYRQSLGQGLEFLIYFQGNSAPDKSGLPSDRFSAERTGGSVSTLTIQRTQQEDSAVYLCASSSGIAGGRETQYFGPGTRLLVL.

The chain uses TRBV12-3 or TRBV12-4 and TRBJ2-3; D call uncertain. The ends were cut back, 5 bases at V and 1 base at J, with 4 bases in the middle. This CDR3 is built from 12 residues. The chain's CDR3 is CASSPGTDTQYF. The CDR3 DNA sequence: TGTGCCAGCAGTCCCGGCACAGATACGCAGTATTTT.

The chain's CDR3 is CASLPIGTGDNQPQHF. For the CDR3, the DNA is TGTGCCAGCCTGCCAATAGGGACAGGGGACAATCAGCCCCAGCATTTT. The rearrangement uses TRBV28 and TRBJ1-5; 10 bases match TRBD1. CDR1 and CDR2 from the germline V gene are MDHEN and SYDVKM. The CDR3 runs to 16 residues. V was pared by 8 bases and J by 3 bases, with 10 bases of the junction left unmatched.

V usage is TRBV5-4 and J usage is TRBJ2-3; 13 nucleotides align to TRBD2. The CDR3 spans 16 residues. V gave up 4 bases and J gave up 5 bases; unmatched junction bases: 7. Germline CDR1 SGHNT, CDR2 YYREEE (reference sequence). The CDR3 DNA reads as TGTGCCAGCAGCGCCGGGACTAGCGGGATAGGAGATACGCAGTATTTT. It encodes CASSAGTSGIGDTQYF.